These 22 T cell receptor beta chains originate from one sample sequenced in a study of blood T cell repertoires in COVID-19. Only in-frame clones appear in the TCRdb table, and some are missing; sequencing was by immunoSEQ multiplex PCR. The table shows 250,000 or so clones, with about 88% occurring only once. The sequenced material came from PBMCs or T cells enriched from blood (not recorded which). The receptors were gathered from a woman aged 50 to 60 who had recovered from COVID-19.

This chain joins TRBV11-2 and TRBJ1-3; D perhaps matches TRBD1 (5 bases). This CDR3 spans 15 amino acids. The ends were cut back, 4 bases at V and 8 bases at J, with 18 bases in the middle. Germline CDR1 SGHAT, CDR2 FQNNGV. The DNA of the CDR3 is TGTGCCAGCAGCTCGTATCAAACGAAGGGGTACACCATATATTTT. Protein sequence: CASSSYQTKGYTIYF. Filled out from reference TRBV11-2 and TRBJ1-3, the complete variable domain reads EAGVAQSPRYKIIEKRQSVAFWCNPISGHATLYWYQQILGQGPKLLIQFQNNGVVDDSQLPKDRFSAERLKGVDSTLKIQPAKLEDSAVYLCASSSYQTKGYTIYFGEGSWLTVV.

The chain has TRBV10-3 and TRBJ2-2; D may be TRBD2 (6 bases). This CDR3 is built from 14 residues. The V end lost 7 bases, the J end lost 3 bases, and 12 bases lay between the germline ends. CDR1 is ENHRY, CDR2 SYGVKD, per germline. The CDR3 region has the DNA TGTGCCATCACGCCTAGCGCCTACACCGGGGAGCTGTTTTTT. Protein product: CAITPSAYTGELFF.

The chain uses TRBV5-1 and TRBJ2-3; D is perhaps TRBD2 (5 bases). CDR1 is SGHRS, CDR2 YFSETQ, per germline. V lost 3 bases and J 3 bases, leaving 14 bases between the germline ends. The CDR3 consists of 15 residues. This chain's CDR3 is CASSSRAGRTDTQYF. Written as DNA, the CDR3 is TGCGCCAGCAGCTCGAGGGCGGGTAGGACAGATACGCAGTATTTT.

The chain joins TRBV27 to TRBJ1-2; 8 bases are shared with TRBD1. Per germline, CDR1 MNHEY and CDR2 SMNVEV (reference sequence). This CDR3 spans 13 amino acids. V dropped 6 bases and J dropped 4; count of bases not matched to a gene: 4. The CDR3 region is CASRADRGYGYTF. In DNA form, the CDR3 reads TGTGCCAGCAGGGCTGACAGGGGCTATGGCTACACCTTC.

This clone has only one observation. CDR3 coding DNA: TGCGCCAGCGTCAGCGGGAGGGCTACCGATGAGCAGTTCTTC. This gives the protein CASVSGRATDEQFF. This chain uses TRBV4-1 with TRBJ2-1; 10 bases fit TRBD2. This CDR3 contains 14 residues. Per the germline V gene, CDR1 is MGHRA and CDR2 is YSYEKL. V trimming: 8 bases; J trimming: 8 bases; junction bases outside the gene matches: 9.

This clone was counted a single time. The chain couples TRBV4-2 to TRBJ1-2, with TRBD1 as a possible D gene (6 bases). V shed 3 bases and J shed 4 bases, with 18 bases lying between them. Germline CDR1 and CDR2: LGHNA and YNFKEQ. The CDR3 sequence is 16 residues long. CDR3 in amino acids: CASSQGRPQGSYGYTF. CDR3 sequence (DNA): TGTGCCAGCAGCCAGGGACGACCACAGGGTTCCTATGGCTACACCTTC.

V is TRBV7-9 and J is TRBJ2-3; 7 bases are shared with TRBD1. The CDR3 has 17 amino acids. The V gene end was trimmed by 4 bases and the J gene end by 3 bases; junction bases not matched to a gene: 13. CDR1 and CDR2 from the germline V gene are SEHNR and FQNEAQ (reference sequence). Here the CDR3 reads CASSSRQMDRSTDTQYF. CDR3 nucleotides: TGTGCCAGCAGCTCCCGCCAGATGGACAGGAGTACAGATACGCAGTATTTT.

CDR3 DNA sequence: TGCGCCAGCAGCTTTGGGTTGCAGAGGAACACCATATATTTT. It is translated as CASSFGLQRNTIYF. The chain has TRBV5-1 and TRBJ1-3; D is unclear. Per germline, CDR1 SGHRS and CDR2 YFSETQ. The CDR3 extends over 14 amino acids. Trimming left V 2 bases short and J 7 bases short, with 13 bases between.

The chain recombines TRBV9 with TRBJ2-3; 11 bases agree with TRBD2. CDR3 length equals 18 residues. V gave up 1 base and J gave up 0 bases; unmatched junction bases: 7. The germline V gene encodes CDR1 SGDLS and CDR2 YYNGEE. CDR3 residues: CASSVTGGLAASTDTQYF. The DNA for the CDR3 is TGTGCCAGCAGCGTAACGGGGGGACTAGCGGCTAGCACAGATACGCAGTATTTT.

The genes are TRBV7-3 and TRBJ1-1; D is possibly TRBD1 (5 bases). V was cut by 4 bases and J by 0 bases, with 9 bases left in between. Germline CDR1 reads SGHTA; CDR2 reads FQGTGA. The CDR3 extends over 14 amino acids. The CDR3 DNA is TGTGCCAGCAGCTCCGGGGGGATGAACACTGAAGCTTTCTTT. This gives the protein CASSSGGMNTEAFF.

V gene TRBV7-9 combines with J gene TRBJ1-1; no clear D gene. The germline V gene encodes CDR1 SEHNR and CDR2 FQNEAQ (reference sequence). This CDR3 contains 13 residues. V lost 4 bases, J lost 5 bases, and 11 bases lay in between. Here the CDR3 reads CASSYLGETEAFF. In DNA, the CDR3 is TGTGCCAGCAGCTACCTCGGGGAGACTGAAGCTTTCTTT.

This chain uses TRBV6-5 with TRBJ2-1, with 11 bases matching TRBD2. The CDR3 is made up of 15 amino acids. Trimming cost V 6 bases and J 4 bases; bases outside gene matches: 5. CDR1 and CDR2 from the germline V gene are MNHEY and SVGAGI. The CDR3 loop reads CASRIAGGPYNEQFF. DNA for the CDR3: TGTGCCAGCAGAATAGCGGGAGGGCCTTACAATGAGCAGTTCTTC.

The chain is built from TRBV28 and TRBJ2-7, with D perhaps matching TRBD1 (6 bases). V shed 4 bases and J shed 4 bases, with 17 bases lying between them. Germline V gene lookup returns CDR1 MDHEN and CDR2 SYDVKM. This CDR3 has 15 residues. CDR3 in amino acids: CASSSTTGLNYEQYF. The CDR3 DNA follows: TGTGCCAGCAGTTCTACCACAGGGTTAAATTACGAGCAGTACTTC.

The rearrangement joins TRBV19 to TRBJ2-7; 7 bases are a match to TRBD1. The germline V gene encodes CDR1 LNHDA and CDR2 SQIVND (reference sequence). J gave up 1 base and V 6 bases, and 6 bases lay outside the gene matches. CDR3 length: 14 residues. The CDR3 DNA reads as TGTGCCAGTAGGAAGGGGGCCCGGTCCTACGAGCAGTACTTC. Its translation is CASRKGARSYEQYF.

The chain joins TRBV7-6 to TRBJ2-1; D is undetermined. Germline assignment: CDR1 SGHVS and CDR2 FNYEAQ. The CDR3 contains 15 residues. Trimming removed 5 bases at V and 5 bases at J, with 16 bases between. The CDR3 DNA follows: TGTGCCAGCAGCCCCGGGTTCAGCAGACACAATGAGCAGTTCTTC. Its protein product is CASSPGFSRHNEQFF. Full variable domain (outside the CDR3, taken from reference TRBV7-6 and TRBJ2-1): GAGVSQSPRYKVTKRGQDVALRCDPISGHVSLYWYRQALGQGPEFLTYFNYEAQQDKSGLPNDRFSAERPEGSISTLTIQRTEQRDSAMYRCASSPGFSRHNEQFFGPGTRLTVL.

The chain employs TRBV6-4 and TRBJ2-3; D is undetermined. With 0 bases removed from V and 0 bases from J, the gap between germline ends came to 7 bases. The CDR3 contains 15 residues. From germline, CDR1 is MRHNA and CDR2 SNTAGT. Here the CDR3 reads CASSDSVASTDTQYF. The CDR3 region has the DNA TGTGCCAGCAGTGACTCCGTAGCTAGCACAGATACGCAGTATTTT.

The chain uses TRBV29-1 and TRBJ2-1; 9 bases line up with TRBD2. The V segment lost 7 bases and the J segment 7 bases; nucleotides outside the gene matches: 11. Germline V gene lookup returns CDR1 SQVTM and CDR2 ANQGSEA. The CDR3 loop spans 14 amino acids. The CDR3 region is CSAVAGAPGNEQFF. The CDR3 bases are TGCAGCGCCGTAGCGGGAGCGCCGGGAAATGAGCAGTTCTTC.

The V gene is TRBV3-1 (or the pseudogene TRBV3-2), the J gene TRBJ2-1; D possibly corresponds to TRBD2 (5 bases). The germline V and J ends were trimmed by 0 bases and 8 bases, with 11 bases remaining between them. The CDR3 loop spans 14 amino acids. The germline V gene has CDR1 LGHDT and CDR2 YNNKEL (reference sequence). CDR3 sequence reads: CASSQDPRTYEQFF. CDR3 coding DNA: TGTGCCAGCAGCCAAGATCCACGGACTTATGAGCAGTTCTTC.

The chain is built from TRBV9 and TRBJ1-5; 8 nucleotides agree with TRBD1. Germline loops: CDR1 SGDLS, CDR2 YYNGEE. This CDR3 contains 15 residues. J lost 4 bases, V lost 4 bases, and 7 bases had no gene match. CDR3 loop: CASSTWDRPNQPQHF. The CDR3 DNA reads TGTGCCAGCAGCACTTGGGACAGGCCTAATCAGCCCCAGCATTTT.

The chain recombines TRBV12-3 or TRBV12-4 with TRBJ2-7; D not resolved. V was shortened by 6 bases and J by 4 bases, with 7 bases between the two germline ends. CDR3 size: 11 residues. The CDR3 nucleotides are TGTGCCAGCAGCACATGGTACGAGCAGTACTTC. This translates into CASSTWYEQYF.

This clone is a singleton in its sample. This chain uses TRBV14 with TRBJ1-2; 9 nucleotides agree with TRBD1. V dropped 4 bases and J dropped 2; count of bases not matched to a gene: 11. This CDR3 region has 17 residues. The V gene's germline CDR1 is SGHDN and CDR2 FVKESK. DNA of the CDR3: TGTGCCAGCAGCCCCGGCGTAGGGACAGGGCGAAACTATGGCTACACCTTC. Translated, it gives CASSPGVGTGRNYGYTF.

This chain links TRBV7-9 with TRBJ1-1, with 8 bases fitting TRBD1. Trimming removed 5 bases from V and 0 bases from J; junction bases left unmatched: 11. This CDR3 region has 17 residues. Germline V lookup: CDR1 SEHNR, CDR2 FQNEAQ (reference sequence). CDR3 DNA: TGTGCCAGCAGCGCCGGACAGGGAACGATTTTGAACACTGAAGCTTTCTTT. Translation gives CASSAGQGTILNTEAFF.